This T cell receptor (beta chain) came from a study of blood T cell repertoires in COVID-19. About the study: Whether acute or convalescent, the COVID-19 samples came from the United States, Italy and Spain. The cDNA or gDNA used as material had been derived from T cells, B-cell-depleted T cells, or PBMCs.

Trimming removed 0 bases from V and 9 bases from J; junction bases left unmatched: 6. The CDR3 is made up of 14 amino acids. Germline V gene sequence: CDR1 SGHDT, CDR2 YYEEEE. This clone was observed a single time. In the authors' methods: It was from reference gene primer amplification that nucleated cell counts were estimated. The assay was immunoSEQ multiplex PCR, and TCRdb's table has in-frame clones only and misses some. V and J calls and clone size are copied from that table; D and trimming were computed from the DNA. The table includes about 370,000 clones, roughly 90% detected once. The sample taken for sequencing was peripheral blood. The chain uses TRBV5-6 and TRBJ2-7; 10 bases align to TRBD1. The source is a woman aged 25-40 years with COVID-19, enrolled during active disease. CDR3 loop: CASSLGQGANVQYV. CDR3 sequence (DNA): TGTGCCAGCAGCTTGGGACAGGGGGCGAACGTGCAGTACGTC.